The 27 T cell receptor beta chains below were found in one sample sequenced in a study of T cells in Graves' hyperthyroidism and ophthalmopathy. Using RNA transcripts as the source, TCR beta CDR3 regions were amplified. TCR CDR3 regions were first amplified by RT-PCR with HTBI primers. TCRdb processed the multiplex PCR reads anew with MiXCR; each CDR3 protein has one entry. The top ten clones hold 10% of a sample with hundreds of thousands of distinct CDR3 sequences, around 15% of them seen once. Input material: blood. The origin of the receptors is a woman under 30 with Graves' hyperthyroidism.

This clonotype was observed many times. V gene TRBV20-1 combines with J gene TRBJ2-5; no firm D call. Germline V gene data show CDR1 as DFQATT and CDR2 as SNEGSKA (reference sequence). This CDR3 is built from 12 residues. Trimming cost V 6 bases and J 5 bases, with 13 bases left between them. CDR3 bases: TGCAGTGCAAGGGCGGAAACGGAGACCCAGTACTTC. Its protein product is CSARAETETQYF.

This clonotype was seen a handful of times. The genes are TRBV27 and TRBJ1-1, with D perhaps TRBD1 (6 bases). Looked up from germline, CDR1 is MNHEY and CDR2 is SMNVEV (reference sequence). This CDR3 has 15 residues. The V end lost 7 bases, the J end lost 2 bases, and 17 bases lay between the germline ends. The CDR3 loop reads CASTSLLGANTEAFF. The CDR3 DNA reads TGTGCCAGCACCTCGTTGTTGGGGGCAAACACTGAAGCTTTCTTT.

This clonotype was observed many times. The chain recombines TRBV7-9 with TRBJ2-7, with D perhaps matching TRBD1 (6 bases). The V and J ends lost 3 bases and 2 bases respectively, with 14 bases between them. There are 15 residues in the CDR3. Germline V gene sequence: CDR1 SEHNR, CDR2 FQNEAQ (reference sequence). The CDR3 bases are TGTGCCAGCAGCTTCGGACAGCGATATACCTACGAGCAGTACTTC. It specifies CASSFGQRYTYEQYF.

The chain recombines TRBV28 with TRBJ2-7, with TRBD2 identical over 7 bases. This CDR3 spans 14 amino acids. Germline V gene lookup returns CDR1 MDHEN and CDR2 SYDVKM. The trim removed 5 bases at V and 7 bases at J, leaving 11 bases unmatched. The CDR3 bases are TGTGCCAGCAGTCCCAGACTAGCAATGGGTGAGCAGTACTTC. This translates into CASSPRLAMGEQYF.

The table lists this clonotype with many counts. The chain has TRBV29-1 and TRBJ2-5; possibly TRBD2 for D (6 bases). CDR1 and CDR2 from the germline V gene are SQVTM and ANQGSEA. V lost 6 bases and J 2 bases, leaving 16 bases between the germline ends. CDR3 length: 14 residues. The CDR3 here is CSVADSGLQETQYF. The CDR3 coding sequence is TGCAGCGTCGCAGACAGCGGGCTGCAAGAGACCCAGTACTTC.

This clonotype was counted only a few times. V and J are TRBV4-1 and TRBJ2-7, with D possibly TRBD2 on 6 matching bases. Germline lookup yields CDR1 MGHRA and CDR2 YSYEKL. The CDR3 spans 15 residues. Trimming took off 0 bases at V and 4 bases at J, with 13 bases between the two ends. The CDR3 reads CASSQEWGEVYEQYF. The CDR3 nucleotides read TGCGCCAGCAGCCAAGAATGGGGGGAGGTGTACGAGCAGTACTTC.

This clonotype was counted ten times or more. The chain uses TRBV2 and TRBJ2-1; D is unresolved. The CDR3 has 15 amino acids. V was pared by 5 bases and J by 4 bases, with 15 bases between. Germline V lookup: CDR1 SNHLY, CDR2 FYNNEI. The CDR3 DNA follows: TGTGCCAGCAGTCTACCCCCCACCGCTTACAATGAGCAGTTCTTC. Protein product: CASSLPPTAYNEQFF.

This clonotype was seen many times. The rearrangement links TRBV6-2 or TRBV6-3 to TRBJ2-7, with D tentatively TRBD1 or TRBD2 (5 bases each). CDR1 MNHEY and CDR2 SVGEGT come from the germline V gene. CDR3 length equals 15 residues. Trimming took 0 bases from V and 4 from J, leaving 13 bases between them. The CDR3, as DNA: TGTGCCAGCAGTTACTCGACAGCCGGCGGGTACGAGCAGTACTTC. It yields the protein CASSYSTAGGYEQYF.

Many counts were recorded for this clonotype. The chain links TRBV11-2 to TRBJ1-1; no reliable D call. Trimming removed 1 base at V and 8 bases at J, with 5 bases between. The CDR3 is made up of 11 amino acids. Per the germline V gene, CDR1 is SGHAT and CDR2 is FQNNGV. The CDR3 region has the DNA TGTGCCAGCAGCTTAGTAGGCGAAGCTTTCTTT. This translates into CASSLVGEAFF.

The chain couples TRBV28 to TRBJ2-1; D is perhaps TRBD1 or TRBD2 (5 bases each). The CDR3 runs 12 residues. Germline V gene data show CDR1 as MDHEN and CDR2 as SYDVKM. Trimming cost V 10 bases and J 10 bases, with 17 bases left between them. This chain's CDR3 is CANGARWEEQFF. The CDR3 region has the DNA TGTGCCAACGGGGCTCGGTGGGAAGAGCAGTTCTTC.

This clonotype was counted many times. Written as DNA, the CDR3 is TGTGCCAGCAGGGGGACTAGCTACAATGAGCAGTTCTTC. The encoded protein is CASRGTSYNEQFF. This rearrangement joins TRBV6-2 or TRBV6-3 to TRBJ2-1; 8 positions match TRBD2. Germline loops: CDR1 MNHEY, CDR2 SVGEGT. The V and J ends lost 6 bases and 3 bases, in that order; junction bases with no gene match: 1. This CDR3 has 13 amino acids.

This clonotype occurred a few times. The V call is TRBV12-3 or TRBV12-4, the J call TRBJ1-2, with D unclear. This CDR3 has 15 amino acids. Trimming removed 2 bases from V and 4 bases from J, with 14 bases in between. The CDR3 loop is CASSLRSIKVYGYTF. The DNA for the CDR3 is TGTGCCAGCAGTTTAAGATCTATAAAAGTCTATGGCTACACCTTC.

The chain links TRBV28 to TRBJ2-4, with 8 nucleotides matching TRBD1. CDR1 and CDR2 (germline): MDHEN, SYDVKM. Trimming removed 2 bases from V and 9 bases from J; junction bases left unmatched: 6. The CDR3 contains 14 residues. The CDR3 DNA is TGTGCCAGCAGTTTAGGACAGGGTATGGCCATTCAGTACTTC. Its protein product is CASSLGQGMAIQYF.

This chain joins TRBV25-1 and TRBJ2-7, with D possibly matching TRBD2 (5 bases). Germline V lookup: CDR1 MGHDK, CDR2 SYGVNS. This CDR3 spans 15 amino acids. The V and J ends lost 10 bases and 1 base respectively, with 20 bases between them. Here the CDR3 reads CATAGGPRASYEQYF. In DNA form, the CDR3 reads TGTGCCACCGCTGGAGGACCTCGGGCGTCCTACGAGCAGTACTTC.

The chain is built from TRBV10-3 and TRBJ2-7, with TRBD1 identical over 7 bases. Trimming took 3 bases from V and 0 from J; bases not matched to a gene: 2. Germline CDR1 ENHRY, CDR2 SYGVKD. CDR3 length: 14 residues. DNA of the CDR3: TGTGCCATCAGTGAAGGGGACAGCTCCTACGAGCAGTACTTC. Translating it yields CAISEGDSSYEQYF.

In its sample, this clonotype was seen a few times. The rearrangement joins TRBV6-1 to TRBJ2-4; TRBD1 agrees at 7 bases. Unmatched junction bases numbered 5, after V lost 6 bases and J lost 0 bases. The CDR3 runs 15 residues. CDR1 and CDR2 from the germline V gene are MNHNS and SASEGT. CDR3 region: CASSNRGLAKNIQYF. The CDR3 nucleotides read TGTGCCAGCAGCAACAGGGGATTAGCCAAAAACATTCAGTACTTC.

This clonotype has at least ten counts. This chain connects TRBV2 to TRBJ2-7, with D possibly TRBD2 on 6 matching bases. This CDR3 is built from 15 residues. Per the germline V gene, CDR1 is SNHLY and CDR2 is FYNNEI. Trimming stripped 2 bases from V and 5 bases from J, with 16 bases between. The CDR3 sequence: CASSEQGLRTDEQYF. CDR3 DNA: TGTGCCAGCAGTGAACAGGGACTGCGGACCGACGAGCAGTACTTC.

With respect to this clonotype: This may be a read error, as it is one base from a much larger clone. This chain joins TRBV5-1 and TRBJ2-7; 7 bases align to TRBD2. CDR1 is SGHRS, CDR2 YFSETQ, per germline. The CDR3 is made up of 14 amino acids. The V gene end was trimmed by 6 bases and the J gene end by 3 bases; junction bases not matched to a gene: 9. The CDR3 bases are TGCGCCAGCAACATGGACCAGCGGGGCTACGAGCAGTACTTC. This encodes CASNMDQRGYEQYF.

Ten or more counts support this clonotype. V gene TRBV10-3 combines with J gene TRBJ2-2; 7 bases are a match to TRBD1. Germline assignment: CDR1 ENHRY and CDR2 SYGVKD. With V trimmed by 6 bases and J by 3 bases, 4 bases remained unmatched. The CDR3 covers 14 residues. The CDR3 reads CAIRPDRDTGELFF. DNA of the CDR3: TGTGCCATCAGGCCTGACAGGGACACCGGGGAGCTGTTTTTT.

DNA for the CDR3: TGCGCCAGCAGCCAAGACCCGGAAGGGCATAAAAATTCACCCCTCCACTTT. Encoded protein: CASSQDPEGHKNSPLHF. V is TRBV4-1 and J is TRBJ1-6; D not certain. The V end lost 0 bases, the J end lost 7 bases, and 16 bases lay between the germline ends. The CDR3 covers 17 residues. Germline assignment: CDR1 MGHRA and CDR2 YSYEKL.

A few counts support this clonotype. This sequence joins TRBV5-5 and TRBJ1-2; 7 bases are a match to TRBD1. Per germline, CDR1 SGHKS and CDR2 YYEKEE (reference sequence). The CDR3 is 16 amino acids. With V trimmed by 4 bases and J by 0 bases, 9 bases remained unmatched. The CDR3 DNA is TGTGCCAGCAGCCCGAACCCGGGACAGCCTAACTATGGCTACACCTTC. It is translated as CASSPNPGQPNYGYTF.

The table lists this clonotype with a few counts. The V and J genes are TRBV3-1 and TRBJ2-3; 7 bases match TRBD2. V was clipped by 4 bases and J by 0 bases; unmatched bases: 7. This CDR3 is 16 amino acids long. The germline V gene encodes CDR1 LGHDT and CDR2 YNNKEL (reference sequence). CDR3: CASSPFMGGSTDTQYF. In DNA, the CDR3 is TGTGCCAGCAGCCCCTTCATGGGGGGGAGCACAGATACGCAGTATTTT.

In this sample, this clonotype turned up many times. V and J are TRBV12-3 or TRBV12-4 and TRBJ1-1; weak D call: TRBD1 (5 bases). CDR3 length: 14 amino acids. Trimming removed 5 bases at V and 0 bases at J, with 10 bases between. The DNA for the CDR3 is TGTGCCAGCAGTCGGACATATATGAACACTGAAGCTTTCTTT. Its protein is CASSRTYMNTEAFF.

This clonotype was detected a few times. The chain joins TRBV7-8 to TRBJ1-2; 8 positions match TRBD1. Germline trimming cut 7 bases from V and 4 bases from J; bases unmatched to any gene: 11. Germline CDR1 SGHVS, CDR2 FQNEAQ. The CDR3 totals 15 residues. The CDR3 nucleotides read TGTGCCAGCAACTCACAGGGGGTTCCCTCCTATGGCTACACCTTC. Translating gives CASNSQGVPSYGYTF.

V gene TRBV5-1 combines with J gene TRBJ2-3, with D maybe TRBD2 (6 bases). Per the germline V gene, CDR1 is SGHRS and CDR2 is YFSETQ. Trimming removed 8 bases at V and 6 bases at J, with 16 bases between. This CDR3 has 13 amino acids. The CDR3, as DNA: TGCGCCAGTGCACATAGCGGCAGCGATACGCAGTATTTT. Translating gives CASAHSGSDTQYF.

This clonotype has at least ten counts. The chain joins TRBV2 to TRBJ2-5, with D unclear. Looked up from germline, CDR1 is SNHLY and CDR2 is FYNNEI. The CDR3 length is 13 residues. Trimming pared 4 bases from V and 3 bases from J, leaving 9 bases between. CDR3 region: CASSGHPKETQYF. Here the CDR3 DNA reads TGTGCCAGCAGTGGACACCCAAAAGAGACCCAGTACTTC. Complete variable domain (other parts from reference TRBV2 and TRBJ2-5): EPEVTQTPSHQVTQMGQEVILRCVPISNHLYFYWYRQILGQKVEFLVSFYNNEISEKSEIFDDQFSVERPDGSNFTLKIRSTKLEDSAMYFCASSGHPKETQYFGPGTRLLVL.

This clonotype was seen only a few times. The chain carries TRBV7-9 and TRBJ1-2; D is possibly TRBD1 (6 bases). With 1 base removed from V and 10 bases from J, the gap between germline ends came to 19 bases. Looked up from germline, CDR1 is SEHNR and CDR2 is FQNEAQ (reference sequence). The CDR3 consists of 15 residues. The CDR3 nucleotides read TGTGCCAGCAGCTTAGTCGGGACAATCCCCCTCATCTACACCTTC. Its translation: CASSLVGTIPLIYTF.